A selection of T cell receptor beta chains follows, all from one sample in a study of blood T cell repertoires in COVID-19. Libraries were prepared by immunoSEQ multiplex PCR; TCRdb keeps only in-frame clonotypes and omits some of them. Counted here are 90,000 or so clones, around 87% occurring once; the ten biggest clones make up roughly a sixth. Specimen: peripheral blood. These receptors came from a human donor in a cohort sampled during active COVID-19. The CDR3 runs from the conserved cysteine through the conserved F or W. D genes are given only for firm matches.

J gene: TRBJ1-2
D gene: -
V gene: TRBV18
CDR3 DNA: TGTGCCAGCTCATTGGACAGTGAACATGGCTACACCTTC
CDR3 protein: CASSLDSEHGYTF

J gene: TRBJ2-7
D gene: TRBD1
V gene: TRBV7-3
CDR3 DNA: TGTGCCAGCAGCTTATACAGGGGCTACGAGCAGTACTTC
CDR3 protein: CASSLYRGYEQYF

J gene: TRBJ1-1
D gene: -
V gene: TRBV7-9
CDR3 DNA: TGTGCCAGCAGCTTAGTTCACAGGGATGCTTTCTTT
CDR3 protein: CASSLVHRDAFF

J gene: TRBJ2-3
D gene: -
V gene: TRBV7-8
CDR3 DNA: TGTGCCAGCAGCTTATTGGGGGGGCTGAGCACAGATACGCAGTATTTT
CDR3 protein: CASSLLGGLSTDTQYF

J gene: TRBJ2-7
D gene: TRBD2
V gene: TRBV10-1
CDR3 DNA: TGCGCCAGCAGTGAGTCGATGGAAGGACTAGCGGGGGTCGAGCAGTACTTC
CDR3 protein: CASSESMEGLAGVEQYF

J gene: TRBJ1-5
D gene: TRBD1
V gene: TRBV19
CDR3 DNA: TGTGCCAGTAGTAAATCTGGACAGGGCGTAGGTCAGCCCCAGCATTTT
CDR3 protein: CASSKSGQGVGQPQHF

J gene: TRBJ2-5
D gene: TRBD2
V gene: TRBV29-1
CDR3 DNA: TGCAGCGTTGGGAGCGGGGGGGCGGTAGAGACCCAGTACTTC
CDR3 protein: CSVGSGGAVETQYF

J gene: TRBJ2-5
D gene: -
V gene: TRBV7-9
CDR3 DNA: TGTGCCAGCAGATACGGCGGGGGCTATCAAGAGACCCAGTACTTC
CDR3 protein: CASRYGGGYQETQYF

J gene: TRBJ1-6
D gene: -
V gene: TRBV19
CDR3 DNA: TGTGCCAGTAGTTCCCGGGGGAATTCACCCCTCCACTTT
CDR3 protein: CASSSRGNSPLHF

J gene: TRBJ2-7
D gene: TRBD1
V gene: TRBV4-1
CDR3 DNA: TGCGCCAGCAGCCCGGCACAGGGGGAATACGAGCAGTACTTC
CDR3 protein: CASSPAQGEYEQYF

J gene: TRBJ2-7
D gene: -
V gene: TRBV5-4
CDR3 DNA: TGTGCCAGCAGCCTGGGGACACCCAAGTCCTACGAGCAGTACTTC
CDR3 protein: CASSLGTPKSYEQYF

J gene: TRBJ1-1
D gene: -
V gene: TRBV4-1
CDR3 DNA: TGCGCCAGCAGCCGCCGGAGGCAGGCTGAAGCTTTCTTT
CDR3 protein: CASSRRRQAEAFF